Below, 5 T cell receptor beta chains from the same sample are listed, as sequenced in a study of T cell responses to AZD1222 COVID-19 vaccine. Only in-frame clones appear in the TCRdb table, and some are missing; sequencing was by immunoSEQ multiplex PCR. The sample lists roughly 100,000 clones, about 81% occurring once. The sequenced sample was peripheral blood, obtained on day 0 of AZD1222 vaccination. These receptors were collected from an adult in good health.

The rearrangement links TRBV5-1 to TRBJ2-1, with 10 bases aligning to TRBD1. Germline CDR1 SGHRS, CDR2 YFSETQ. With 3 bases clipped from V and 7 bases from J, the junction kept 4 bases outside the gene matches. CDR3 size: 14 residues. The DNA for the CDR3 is TGCGCCAGCAGCTACCGGGACAGGGGTAATGAGCAGTTCTTC. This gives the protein CASSYRDRGNEQFF. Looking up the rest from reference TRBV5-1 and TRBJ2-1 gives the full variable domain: KAGVTQTPRYLIKTRGQQVTLSCSPISGHRSVSWYQQTPGQGLQFLFEYFSETQRNKGNFPGRFSGRQFSNSRSEMNVSTLELGDSALYLCASSYRDRGNEQFFGPGTRLTVL.

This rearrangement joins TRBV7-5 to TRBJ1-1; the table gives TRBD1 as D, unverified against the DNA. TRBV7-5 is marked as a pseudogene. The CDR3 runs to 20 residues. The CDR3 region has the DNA TGTGCCAGAAGCTTCACTCCCAGGGACAGGCGAAATACTAGGAACACTGAAGCTTTCTTT. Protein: CARSFTPRDRRNTRNTEAFF.

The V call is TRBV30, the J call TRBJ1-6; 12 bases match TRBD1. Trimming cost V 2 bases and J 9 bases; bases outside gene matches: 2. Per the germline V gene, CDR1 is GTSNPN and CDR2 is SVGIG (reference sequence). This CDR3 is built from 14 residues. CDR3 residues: CAWSPGQGASPLHF. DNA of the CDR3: TGTGCCTGGAGTCCGGGACAGGGGGCTTCACCCCTCCACTTT.

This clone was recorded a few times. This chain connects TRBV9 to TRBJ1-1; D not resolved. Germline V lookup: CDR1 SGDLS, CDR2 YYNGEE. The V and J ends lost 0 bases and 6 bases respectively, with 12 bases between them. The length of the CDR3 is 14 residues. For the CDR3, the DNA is TGTGCCAGCAGCGTAGAGCCCTATGGACCTGAAGCTTTCTTT. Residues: CASSVEPYGPEAFF.

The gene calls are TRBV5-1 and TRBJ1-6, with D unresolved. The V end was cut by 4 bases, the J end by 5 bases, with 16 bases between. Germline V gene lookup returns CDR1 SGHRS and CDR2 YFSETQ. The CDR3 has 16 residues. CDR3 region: CASSPDLGGNNSPLHF. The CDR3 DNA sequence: TGCGCCAGCAGCCCTGACTTGGGCGGGAATAATTCACCCCTCCACTTT.